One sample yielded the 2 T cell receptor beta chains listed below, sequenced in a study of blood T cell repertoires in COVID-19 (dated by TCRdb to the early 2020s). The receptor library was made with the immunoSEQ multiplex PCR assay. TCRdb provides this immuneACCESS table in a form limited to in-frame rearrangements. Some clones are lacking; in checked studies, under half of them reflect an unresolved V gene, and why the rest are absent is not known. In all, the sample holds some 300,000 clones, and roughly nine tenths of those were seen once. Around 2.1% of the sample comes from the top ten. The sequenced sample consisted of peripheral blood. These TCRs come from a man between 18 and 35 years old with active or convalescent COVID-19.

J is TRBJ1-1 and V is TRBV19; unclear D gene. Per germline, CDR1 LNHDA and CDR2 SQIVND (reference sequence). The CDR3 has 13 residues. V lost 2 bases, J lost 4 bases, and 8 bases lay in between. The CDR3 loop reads CASSISRVTEAFF. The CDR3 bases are TGTGCCAGTAGTATAAGTCGCGTCACTGAAGCTTTCTTT.

This CDR3 is CASTPYRYGNTIYF. The CDR3 nucleotides are TGTGCCAGCACTCCCTATCGGTACGGAAACACCATATATTTT. V usage is TRBV6-6 and J usage is TRBJ1-3; D is unresolved. The CDR3 contains 14 residues. V shed 7 bases and J shed 4 bases, with 14 bases lying between them. Germline V gives CDR1 MNHNY, CDR2 SVGAGI (reference sequence).